The following is a TCR beta chain sequence with its context. Assay used: immunoSEQ multiplex PCR; TCRdb lists only in-frame clones, some missing. The table includes 65,000 to 70,000 clones, around nine tenths detected once. The source of the sample is a study of technical replicates of blood from several donors. V was pared by 4 bases and J by 0 bases, with 8 bases of the junction left unmatched. Germline-derived CDR1 and CDR2 are SEHNR and FQNEAQ (reference sequence). CDR3 length: 18 residues. Sequencing used PBMCs. The V and J genes are TRBV7-9 and TRBJ2-1; TRBD2 aligns across 11 bases. This TCR was recovered from a human donor in good health. Some clones in this sample may be carry-over from other donors' samples. The CDR3 sequence is CASSSSGTSGSSYNEQFF. CDR3 in DNA: TGTGCCAGCAGCTCCTCCGGGACTAGCGGAAGCTCCTACAATGAGCAGTTCTTC. Filled out from reference TRBV7-9 and TRBJ2-1, the complete variable domain reads DTGVSQNPRHKITKRGQNVTFRCDPISEHNRLYWYRQTLGQGPEFLTYFQNEAQLEKSRLLSDRFSAERPKGSFSTLEIQRTEQGDSAMYLCASSSSGTSGSSYNEQFFGPGTRLTVL.